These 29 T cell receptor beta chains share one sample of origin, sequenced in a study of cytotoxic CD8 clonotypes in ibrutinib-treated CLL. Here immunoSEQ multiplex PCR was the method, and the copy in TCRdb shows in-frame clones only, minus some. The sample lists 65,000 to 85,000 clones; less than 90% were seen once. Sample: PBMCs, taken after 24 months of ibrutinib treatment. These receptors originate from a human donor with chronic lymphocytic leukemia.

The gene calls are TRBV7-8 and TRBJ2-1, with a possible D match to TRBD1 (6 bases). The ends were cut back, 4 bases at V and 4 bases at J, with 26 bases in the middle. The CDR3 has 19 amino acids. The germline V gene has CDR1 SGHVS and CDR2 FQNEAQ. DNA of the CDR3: TGTGCCAGCAGCTCAAACACAATACAGGGTCCCCAGGTTTACAATGAGCAGTTCTTC. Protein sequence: CASSSNTIQGPQVYNEQFF. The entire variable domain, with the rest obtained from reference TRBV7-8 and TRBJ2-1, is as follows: GAGVSQSPRYKVAKRGQDVALRCDPISGHVSLFWYQQALGQGPEFLTYFQNEAQLDKSGLPSDRFFAERPEGSVSTLKIQRTQQEDSAVYLCASSSNTIQGPQVYNEQFFGPGTRLTVL.

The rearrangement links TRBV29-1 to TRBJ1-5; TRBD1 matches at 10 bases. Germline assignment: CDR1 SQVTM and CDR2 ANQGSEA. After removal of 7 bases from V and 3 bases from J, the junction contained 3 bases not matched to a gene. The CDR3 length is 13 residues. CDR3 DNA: TGCAGCGCCGGGACAGGGGCCAATCAGCCCCAGCATTTT. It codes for CSAGTGANQPQHF.

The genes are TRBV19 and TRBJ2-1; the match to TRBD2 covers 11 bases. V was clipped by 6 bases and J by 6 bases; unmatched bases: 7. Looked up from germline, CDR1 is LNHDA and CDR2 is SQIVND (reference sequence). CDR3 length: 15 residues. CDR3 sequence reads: CASRQTSGMVNEQFF. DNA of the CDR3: TGTGCCAGTAGGCAGACTAGCGGGATGGTCAATGAGCAGTTCTTC.

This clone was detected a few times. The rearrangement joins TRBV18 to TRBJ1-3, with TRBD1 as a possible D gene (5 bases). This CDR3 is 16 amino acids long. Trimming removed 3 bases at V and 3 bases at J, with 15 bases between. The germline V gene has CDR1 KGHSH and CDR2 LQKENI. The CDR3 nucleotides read TGTGCCAGCTCACCTTTATCCAGGGAAGTTGGAAACACCATATATTTT. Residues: CASSPLSREVGNTIYF.

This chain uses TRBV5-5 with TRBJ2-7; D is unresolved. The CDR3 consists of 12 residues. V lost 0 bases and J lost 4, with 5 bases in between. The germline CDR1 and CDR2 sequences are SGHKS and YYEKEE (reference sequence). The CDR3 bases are TGTGCCAGCAGCTTGGTTCAGTACGAGCAGTACTTC. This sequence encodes CASSLVQYEQYF.

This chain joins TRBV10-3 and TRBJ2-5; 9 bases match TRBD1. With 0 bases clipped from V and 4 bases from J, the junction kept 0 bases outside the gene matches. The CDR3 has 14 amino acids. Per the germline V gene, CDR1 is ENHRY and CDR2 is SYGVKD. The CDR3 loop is CAISESDRGETQYF. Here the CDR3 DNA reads TGTGCCATCAGTGAGTCGGACAGGGGAGAGACCCAGTACTTC.

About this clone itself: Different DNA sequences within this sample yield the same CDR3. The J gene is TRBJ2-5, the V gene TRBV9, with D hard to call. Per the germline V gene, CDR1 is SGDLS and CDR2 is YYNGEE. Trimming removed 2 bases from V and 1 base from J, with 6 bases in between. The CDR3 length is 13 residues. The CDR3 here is CASSVGPQETQYF. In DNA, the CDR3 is TGTGCCAGCAGCGTCGGCCCCCAAGAGACCCAGTACTTC.

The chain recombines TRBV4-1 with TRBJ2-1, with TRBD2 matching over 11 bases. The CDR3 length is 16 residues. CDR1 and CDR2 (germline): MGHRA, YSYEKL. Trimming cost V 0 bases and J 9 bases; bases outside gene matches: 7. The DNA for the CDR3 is TGCGCCAGCAGCCAAGAGGGAACTCTAGCGGGAGGTGAGCAGTTCTTC. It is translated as CASSQEGTLAGGEQFF.

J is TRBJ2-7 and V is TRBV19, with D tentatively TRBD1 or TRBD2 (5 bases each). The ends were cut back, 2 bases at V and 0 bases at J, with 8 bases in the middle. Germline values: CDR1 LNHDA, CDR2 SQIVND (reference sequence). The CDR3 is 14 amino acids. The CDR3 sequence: CASSIRGPSYEQYF. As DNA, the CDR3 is TGTGCCAGTAGTATAAGGGGACCCTCCTACGAGCAGTACTTC.

CDR3 amino acids: CASSTLAGTTKEQYF. CDR3 sequence (DNA): TGTGCCAGCAGTACCTTGGCAGGGACGACCAAAGAGCAGTACTTC. The gene calls are TRBV28 and TRBJ2-7; D is possibly TRBD1 or TRBD2 (5 bases each). The CDR3 totals 15 residues. V lost 5 bases and J 7 bases, leaving 21 bases between the germline ends. The germline CDR1 and CDR2 sequences are MDHEN and SYDVKM.

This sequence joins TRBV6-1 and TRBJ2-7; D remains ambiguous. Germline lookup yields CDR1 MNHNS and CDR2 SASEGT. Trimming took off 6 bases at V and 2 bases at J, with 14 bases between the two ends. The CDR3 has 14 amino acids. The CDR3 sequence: CASRAGGSAYEQYF. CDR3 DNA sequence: TGTGCCAGCAGAGCAGGTGGGTCAGCCTACGAGCAGTACTTC.

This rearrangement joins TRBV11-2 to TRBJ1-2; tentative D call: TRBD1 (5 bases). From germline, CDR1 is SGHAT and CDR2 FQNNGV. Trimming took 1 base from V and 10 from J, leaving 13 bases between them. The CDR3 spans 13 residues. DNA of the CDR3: TGTGCCAGCAGCTTAGGGCAGGGAGTAGACTACACCTTC. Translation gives CASSLGQGVDYTF.

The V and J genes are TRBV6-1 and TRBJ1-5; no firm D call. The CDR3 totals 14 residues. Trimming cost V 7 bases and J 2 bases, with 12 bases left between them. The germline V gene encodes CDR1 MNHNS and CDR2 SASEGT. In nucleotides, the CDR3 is TGTGCCAGCATGAGAAGGGCTGGCAATCAGCCCCAGCATTTT. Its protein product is CASMRRAGNQPQHF.

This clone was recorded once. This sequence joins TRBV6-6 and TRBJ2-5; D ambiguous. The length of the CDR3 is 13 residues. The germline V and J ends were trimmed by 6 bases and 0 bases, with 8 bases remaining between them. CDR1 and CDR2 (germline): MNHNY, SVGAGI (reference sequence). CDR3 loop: CASSLRDQETQYF. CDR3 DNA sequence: TGTGCCAGCAGCCTACGGGACCAAGAGACCCAGTACTTC.

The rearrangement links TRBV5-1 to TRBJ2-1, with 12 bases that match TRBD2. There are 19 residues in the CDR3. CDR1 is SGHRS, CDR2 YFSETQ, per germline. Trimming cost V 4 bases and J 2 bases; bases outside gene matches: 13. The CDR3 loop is CASSQPGATSGSPYNEQFF. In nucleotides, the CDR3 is TGCGCCAGCAGCCAACCTGGCGCGACTAGCGGGAGCCCCTACAATGAGCAGTTCTTC. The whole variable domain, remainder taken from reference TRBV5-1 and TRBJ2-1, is KAGVTQTPRYLIKTRGQQVTLSCSPISGHRSVSWYQQTPGQGLQFLFEYFSETQRNKGNFPGRFSGRQFSNSRSEMNVSTLELGDSALYLCASSQPGATSGSPYNEQFFGPGTRLTVL.

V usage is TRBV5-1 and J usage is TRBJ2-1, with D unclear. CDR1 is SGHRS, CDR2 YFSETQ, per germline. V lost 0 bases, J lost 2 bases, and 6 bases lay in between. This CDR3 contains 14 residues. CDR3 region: CASSLGTAYNEQFF. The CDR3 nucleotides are TGCGCCAGCAGCTTGGGGACGGCCTACAATGAGCAGTTCTTC. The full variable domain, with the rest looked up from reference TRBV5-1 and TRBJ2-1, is KAGVTQTPRYLIKTRGQQVTLSCSPISGHRSVSWYQQTPGQGLQFLFEYFSETQRNKGNFPGRFSGRQFSNSRSEMNVSTLELGDSALYLCASSLGTAYNEQFFGPGTRLTVL.

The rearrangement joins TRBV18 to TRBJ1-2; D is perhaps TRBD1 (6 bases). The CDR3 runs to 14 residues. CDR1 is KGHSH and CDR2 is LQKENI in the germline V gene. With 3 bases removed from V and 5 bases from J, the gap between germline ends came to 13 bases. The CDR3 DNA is TGTGCCAGCTCACCCATGGACAGAAATTATGGCTACACCTTC. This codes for CASSPMDRNYGYTF.

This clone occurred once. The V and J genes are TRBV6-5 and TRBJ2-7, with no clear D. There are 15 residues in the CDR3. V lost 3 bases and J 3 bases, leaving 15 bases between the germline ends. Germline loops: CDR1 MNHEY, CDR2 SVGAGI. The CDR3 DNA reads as TGTGCCAGCAGTTATTGGAAAGGGATTGGCTACGAGCAGTACTTC. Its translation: CASSYWKGIGYEQYF.

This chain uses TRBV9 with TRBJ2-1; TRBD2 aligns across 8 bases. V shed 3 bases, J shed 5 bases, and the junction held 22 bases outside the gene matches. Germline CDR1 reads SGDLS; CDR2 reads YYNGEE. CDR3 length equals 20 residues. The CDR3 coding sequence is TGTGCCAGCAGCGGGCAGGGACACATCCCAGGGACTAGAGCCAACAATGAGCAGTTCTTC. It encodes CASSGQGHIPGTRANNEQFF.

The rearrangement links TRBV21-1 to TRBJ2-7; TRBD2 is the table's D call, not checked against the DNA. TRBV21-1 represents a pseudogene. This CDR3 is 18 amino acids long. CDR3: CASSNLRTSGRFPYEQYF. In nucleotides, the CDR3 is TGTGCCAGCAGCAATTTGAGAACTAGCGGGAGGTTCCCCTACGAGCAGTACTTC.

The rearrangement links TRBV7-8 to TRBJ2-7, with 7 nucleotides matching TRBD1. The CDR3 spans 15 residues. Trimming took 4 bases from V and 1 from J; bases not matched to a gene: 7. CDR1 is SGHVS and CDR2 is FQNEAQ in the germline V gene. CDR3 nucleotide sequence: TGTGCCAGCAGCTCGGACCTGGACAGGTCCTACGAGCAGTACTTC. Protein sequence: CASSSDLDRSYEQYF. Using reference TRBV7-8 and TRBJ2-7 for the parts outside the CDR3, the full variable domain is GAGVSQSPRYKVAKRGQDVALRCDPISGHVSLFWYQQALGQGPEFLTYFQNEAQLDKSGLPSDRFFAERPEGSVSTLKIQRTQQEDSAVYLCASSSDLDRSYEQYFGPGTRLTVT.

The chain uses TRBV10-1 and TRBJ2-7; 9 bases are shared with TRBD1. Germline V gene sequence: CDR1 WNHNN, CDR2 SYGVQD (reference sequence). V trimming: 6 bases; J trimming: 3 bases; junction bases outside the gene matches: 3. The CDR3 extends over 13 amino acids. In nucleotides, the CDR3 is TGCGCCAGCAGCCCGACAGGGGGCTACGAGCAGTACTTC. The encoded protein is CASSPTGGYEQYF.

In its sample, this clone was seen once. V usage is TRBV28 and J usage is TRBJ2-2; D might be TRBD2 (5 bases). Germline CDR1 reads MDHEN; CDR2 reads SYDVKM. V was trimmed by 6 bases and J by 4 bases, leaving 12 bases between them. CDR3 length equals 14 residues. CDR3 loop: CASSRGSGTGELFF. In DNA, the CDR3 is TGTGCCAGCAGCAGAGGGTCGGGCACCGGGGAGCTGTTTTTT.

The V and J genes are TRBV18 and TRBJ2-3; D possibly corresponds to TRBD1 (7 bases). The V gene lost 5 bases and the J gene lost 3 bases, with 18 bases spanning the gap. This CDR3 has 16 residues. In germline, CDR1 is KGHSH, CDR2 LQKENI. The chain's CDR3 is CASSKEGAVLTDTQYF. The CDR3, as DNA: TGTGCCAGCTCAAAGGAGGGGGCAGTATTAACAGATACGCAGTATTTT. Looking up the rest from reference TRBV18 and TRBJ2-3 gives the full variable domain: NAGVMQNPRHLVRRRGQEARLRCSPMKGHSHVYWYRQLPEEGLKFMVYLQKENIIDESGMPKERFSAEFPKEGPSILRIQQVVRGDSAAYFCASSKEGAVLTDTQYFGPGTRLTVL.

CDR3 bases: TGTGCCAGCAGTCGGACAGGGACGGGTGGAAACACCATATATTTT. Its protein is CASSRTGTGGNTIYF. V and J are TRBV6-1 and TRBJ1-3; 8 bases map to TRBD1. Per germline, CDR1 MNHNS and CDR2 SASEGT. The V and J ends lost 5 bases and 3 bases, in that order; junction bases with no gene match: 6. The CDR3 totals 15 residues.

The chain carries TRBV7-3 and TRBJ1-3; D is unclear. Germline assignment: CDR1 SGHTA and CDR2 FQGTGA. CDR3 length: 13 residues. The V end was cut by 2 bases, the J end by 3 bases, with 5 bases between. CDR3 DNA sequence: TGTGCCAGCAGCTTAGGACTTGGAAACACCATATATTTT. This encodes CASSLGLGNTIYF.

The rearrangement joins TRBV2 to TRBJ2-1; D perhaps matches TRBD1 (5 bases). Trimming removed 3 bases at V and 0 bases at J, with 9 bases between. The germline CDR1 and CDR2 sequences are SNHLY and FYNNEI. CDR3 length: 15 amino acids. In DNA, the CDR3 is TGTGCCAGCAGTGAGGGGCGGTCCTCCTACAATGAGCAGTTCTTC. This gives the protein CASSEGRSSYNEQFF.

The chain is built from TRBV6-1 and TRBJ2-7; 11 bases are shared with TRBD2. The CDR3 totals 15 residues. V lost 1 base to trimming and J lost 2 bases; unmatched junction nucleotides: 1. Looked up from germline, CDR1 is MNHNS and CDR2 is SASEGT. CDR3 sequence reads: CASSEGLAGPYEQYF. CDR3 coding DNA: TGTGCCAGCAGTGAAGGACTAGCGGGGCCCTACGAGCAGTACTTC.

CDR3 sequence reads: CASSEAGGHYGYTF. As DNA, the CDR3 is TGTGCCAGCAGTGAGGCAGGGGGACACTATGGCTACACCTTC. The V and J genes are TRBV6-1 and TRBJ1-2; 7 nucleotides line up with TRBD1. Germline V CDR1 and CDR2: MNHNS, SASEGT. The CDR3 totals 14 residues. The V gene end was trimmed by 3 bases and the J gene end by 3 bases; junction bases not matched to a gene: 4.